The rows below give T cell receptor beta chains drawn from one sample of a study of T cell responses to AZD1222 COVID-19 vaccine. The table came from immunoSEQ multiplex PCR; TCRdb's copy has only in-frame clones and leaves some out. The sample includes over 50,000 clones, around 80% of them seen just once. The starting material was peripheral blood, obtained 28 days after the second AZD1222 dose. All receptors come from an adult who received the AZD1222 COVID-19 vaccine. The CDR3 runs from the conserved cysteine through the conserved F or W. Each record gives: clone size, V gene, J gene, D gene, CDR3 protein, CDR3 DNA. D genes are given only for firm matches. Where a row states a size, it is once, few, many or the class of an expanded clone; other rows omit it.

abundance: .; v_gene: TRBV19; j_gene: TRBJ2-7; d_gene: TRBD1; CDR3aa: CATQGQLSYEQYF; CDR3nt: TGTGCCACCCAGGGACAGTTAAGCTACGAGCAGTACTTC
abundance: .; v_gene: TRBV11-3; j_gene: TRBJ2-1; d_gene: .; CDR3aa: CASSLRAADEQFF; CDR3nt: TGTGCCAGCAGCTTACGGGCCGCAGATGAGCAGTTCTTC
abundance: .; v_gene: TRBV6-5; j_gene: TRBJ2-3; d_gene: TRBD2; CDR3aa: CASSLLAGGPGTQYF; CDR3nt: TGTGCCAGCAGTCTACTAGCGGGAGGGCCCGGTACGCAGTATTTT
abundance: .; v_gene: TRBV30; j_gene: TRBJ2-7; d_gene: .; CDR3aa: CAWSGIPREQYF; CDR3nt: TGTGCCTGGAGCGGGATTCCGAGGGAGCAGTACTTC
abundance: few; v_gene: TRBV9; j_gene: TRBJ2-3; d_gene: TRBD2; CDR3aa: CASSVGLAGAGDTQYF; CDR3nt: TGTGCCAGCAGCGTAGGGCTAGCGGGAGCGGGAGATACGCAGTATTTT
abundance: many; v_gene: TRBV24-1; j_gene: TRBJ2-2; d_gene: TRBD1; CDR3aa: CATSDPGRQGGFGELFF; CDR3nt: TGTGCCACCAGTGATCCAGGCCGACAGGGTGGGTTCGGGGAGCTGTTTTTT
abundance: .; v_gene: TRBV18; j_gene: TRBJ2-1; d_gene: TRBD2; CDR3aa: CASSPPGGGNNEQFF; CDR3nt: TGTGCCAGCTCACCACCGGGGGGGGGTAACAATGAGCAGTTCTTC
abundance: .; v_gene: TRBV29-1; j_gene: TRBJ2-5; d_gene: TRBD1; CDR3aa: CSVNRGFQETQYF; CDR3nt: TGCAGCGTTAACAGGGGATTCCAGGAGACCCAGTACTTC
abundance: .; v_gene: TRBV6-5; j_gene: TRBJ2-5; d_gene: TRBD1; CDR3aa: CASSYSGQGGETQYF; CDR3nt: TGTGCCAGCAGTTACTCGGGACAGGGGGGAGAGACCCAGTACTTC
abundance: .; v_gene: TRBV29-1; j_gene: TRBJ1-5; d_gene: TRBD1; CDR3aa: CSVALGQDQPQHF; CDR3nt: TGCAGCGTTGCCCTAGGACAGGATCAGCCCCAGCATTTT
abundance: few; v_gene: TRBV7-9; j_gene: TRBJ2-7; d_gene: .; CDR3aa: CASSLSFKYEQYF; CDR3nt: TGTGCCAGCAGCTTGAGTTTTAAGTACGAGCAGTACTTC
abundance: .; v_gene: TRBV29-1; j_gene: TRBJ1-4; d_gene: TRBD1; CDR3aa: CSVRRGGDEKLFF; CDR3nt: TGCAGCGTCCGCAGGGGGGGGGATGAAAAACTGTTTTTT
abundance: .; v_gene: TRBV29-1; j_gene: TRBJ2-3; d_gene: TRBD1; CDR3aa: CSVLAPGQGTYTQYF; CDR3nt: TGCAGCGTCCTCGCCCCCGGACAGGGTACATATACGCAGTATTTT
abundance: few; v_gene: TRBV5-1; j_gene: TRBJ2-7; d_gene: TRBD2; CDR3aa: CASSLTSGPFDEQYF; CDR3nt: TGCGCCAGCAGCCTGACTAGCGGACCATTTGACGAGCAGTACTTC
abundance: .; v_gene: TRBV6-5; j_gene: TRBJ2-5; d_gene: .; CDR3aa: CASSYDGPRAQETQYF; CDR3nt: TGTGCCAGCAGTTACGACGGCCCCCGGGCGCAAGAGACCCAGTACTTC
abundance: .; v_gene: TRBV9; j_gene: TRBJ2-1; d_gene: .; CDR3aa: CASSVKPVGVQTYNEQFF; CDR3nt: TGTGCCAGCAGCGTAAAACCCGTGGGTGTTCAGACCTACAATGAGCAGTTCTTC
abundance: .; v_gene: TRBV7-2; j_gene: TRBJ2-5; d_gene: .; CDR3aa: CASSLVSGQPQETQYF; CDR3nt: TGTGCCAGCAGCTTAGTTTCTGGACAGCCTCAAGAGACCCAGTACTTC
abundance: once; v_gene: TRBV28; j_gene: TRBJ2-7; d_gene: TRBD1; CDR3aa: CATTSSGTGHDEQYF; CDR3nt: TGTGCCACGACAAGCTCCGGGACAGGGCACGACGAGCAGTACTTC
abundance: .; v_gene: TRBV7-2; j_gene: TRBJ2-3; d_gene: TRBD2; CDR3aa: CASSNTRGTSGITQYF; CDR3nt: TGTGCCAGCAGCAATACTAGAGGGACTAGCGGGATCACGCAGTATTTT
abundance: .; v_gene: TRBV7-6; j_gene: TRBJ1-6; d_gene: TRBD1; CDR3aa: CASSLGDRGYSPLHF; CDR3nt: TGTGCCAGCAGCTTGGGGGACAGGGGTTATTCACCCCTCCACTTT
abundance: .; v_gene: TRBV10-3; j_gene: TRBJ2-7; d_gene: .; CDR3aa: CAIRDYYEQYF; CDR3nt: TGTGCCATCAGAGACTATTACGAGCAGTACTTC
abundance: .; v_gene: TRBV27; j_gene: TRBJ2-1; d_gene: .; CDR3aa: CASSPTGVGEQFF; CDR3nt: TGTGCCAGCAGCCCCACGGGGGTTGGTGAGCAGTTCTTC
abundance: .; v_gene: TRBV28; j_gene: TRBJ1-3; d_gene: TRBD1; CDR3aa: CASRGGGTGPAGLNTIYF; CDR3nt: TGTGCCAGCAGAGGCGGCGGGACAGGGCCTGCCGGTCTAAACACCATATATTTT
abundance: once; v_gene: TRBV7-2; j_gene: TRBJ2-3; d_gene: TRBD2; CDR3aa: CASSLKTGLAGGFTDTQYF; CDR3nt: TGTGCCAGCAGCTTAAAAACCGGACTAGCGGGGGGGTTCACAGATACGCAGTATTTT
abundance: .; v_gene: TRBV4-3; j_gene: TRBJ2-3; d_gene: TRBD1; CDR3aa: CASSQVTGGSTDTQYF; CDR3nt: TGCGCCAGCAGCCAGGTGACAGGGGGCAGCACAGATACGCAGTATTTT
abundance: .; v_gene: TRBV18; j_gene: TRBJ2-3; d_gene: .; CDR3aa: CASSPSNTQYF; CDR3nt: TGTGCCAGCTCACCATCTAATACGCAGTATTTT
abundance: .; v_gene: TRBV19; j_gene: TRBJ1-6; d_gene: TRBD1; CDR3aa: CASNPGQYNSPLHF; CDR3nt: TGTGCCAGTAACCCGGGACAGTATAATTCACCCCTCCACTTT
abundance: .; v_gene: TRBV19; j_gene: TRBJ2-1; d_gene: TRBD1; CDR3aa: CASSIVLVGQGSNNEQFF; CDR3nt: TGTGCCAGTAGTATAGTTCTTGTGGGACAGGGGAGCAACAATGAGCAGTTCTTC
abundance: .; v_gene: TRBV6-2/TRBV6-3; j_gene: TRBJ2-7; d_gene: .; CDR3aa: CASSYQGYYEQYF; CDR3nt: TGTGCCAGCAGTTATCAGGGGTACTACGAGCAGTACTTC
abundance: .; v_gene: TRBV6-6; j_gene: TRBJ2-3; d_gene: .; CDR3aa: CASSLGLNTQYF; CDR3nt: TGTGCCAGCAGTTTGGGACTCAATACGCAGTATTTT
abundance: .; v_gene: TRBV19; j_gene: TRBJ2-1; d_gene: TRBD2; CDR3aa: CASSIRLAGTNNEQFF; CDR3nt: TGTGCCAGTAGTATCAGACTAGCGGGAACAAACAATGAGCAGTTCTTC
abundance: once; v_gene: TRBV6-2/TRBV6-3; j_gene: TRBJ2-1; d_gene: TRBD2; CDR3aa: CASSRRLAASYNEQFF; CDR3nt: TGTGCCAGCAGTAGGAGACTAGCGGCCTCCTACAATGAGCAGTTCTTC
abundance: .; v_gene: TRBV4-2; j_gene: TRBJ2-1; d_gene: TRBD2; CDR3aa: CASSLPGAGYNEQFF; CDR3nt: TGTGCCAGCAGCCTCCCGGGAGCGGGATACAATGAGCAGTTCTTC
abundance: .; v_gene: TRBV7-2; j_gene: TRBJ1-6; d_gene: .; CDR3aa: CASSPGLDNSPLHF; CDR3nt: TGTGCCAGCAGCCCCGGGTTAGATAATTCACCCCTCCACTTT
abundance: few; v_gene: TRBV2; j_gene: TRBJ1-2; d_gene: .; CDR3aa: CASSGGGLIYGYTF; CDR3nt: TGTGCCAGCAGCGGAGGCGGGTTAATCTATGGCTACACCTTC
abundance: .; v_gene: TRBV4-3; j_gene: TRBJ1-1; d_gene: TRBD1; CDR3aa: CASSQDSPTGYKTEAFF; CDR3nt: TGCGCCAGCAGCCAAGATTCTCCGACAGGGTACAAGACTGAAGCTTTCTTT
abundance: .; v_gene: TRBV6-5; j_gene: TRBJ1-5; d_gene: .; CDR3aa: CASSKGGSNQPQHF; CDR3nt: TGTGCCAGCAGTAAGGGAGGAAGCAATCAGCCCCAGCATTTT
abundance: .; v_gene: TRBV30; j_gene: TRBJ2-7; d_gene: .; CDR3aa: CARTGAGGYEQYF; CDR3nt: TGTGCCCGGACGGGCGCGGGCGGGTACGAGCAGTACTTC
abundance: .; v_gene: TRBV28; j_gene: TRBJ1-4; d_gene: .; CDR3aa: CASSRGGSTNEKLFF; CDR3nt: TGTGCCAGCAGTCGTGGGGGGAGCACTAATGAAAAACTGTTTTTT
abundance: .; v_gene: TRBV10-3; j_gene: TRBJ1-2; d_gene: TRBD1; CDR3aa: CAISHPKSTTGTGYYGYTF; CDR3nt: TGTGCCATCAGTCATCCTAAATCTACAACCGGGACAGGATACTATGGCTACACCTTC
abundance: .; v_gene: TRBV30; j_gene: TRBJ2-2; d_gene: .; CDR3aa: CASPKTTGNTGELFF; CDR3nt: TGTGCCTCCCCGAAAACTACAGGGAACACCGGGGAGCTGTTTTTT
abundance: .; v_gene: TRBV5-1; j_gene: TRBJ2-7; d_gene: TRBD1; CDR3aa: CASSLDGQGNYEQYF; CDR3nt: TGCGCCAGCAGCTTGGATGGACAGGGGAACTACGAGCAGTACTTC
abundance: .; v_gene: TRBV10-3; j_gene: TRBJ1-6; d_gene: .; CDR3aa: CAISESRGGFLNRDSPLHF; CDR3nt: TGTGCCATCAGTGAGTCGAGGGGGGGATTCCTAAACCGGGATTCACCCCTCCACTTT
abundance: .; v_gene: TRBV7-2; j_gene: TRBJ1-6; d_gene: .; CDR3aa: CASSLQGVNSPLHF; CDR3nt: TGTGCCAGCAGCTTACAGGGTGTAAATTCACCCCTCCACTTT
abundance: .; v_gene: TRBV19; j_gene: TRBJ1-5; d_gene: .; CDR3aa: CASSMATRQPQHF; CDR3nt: TGTGCCAGTAGTATGGCCACACGTCAGCCCCAGCATTTT
abundance: .; v_gene: TRBV19; j_gene: TRBJ1-2; d_gene: .; CDR3aa: CASSRTGAYGYTF; CDR3nt: TGTGCCAGTAGTAGAACAGGCGCCTATGGCTACACCTTC